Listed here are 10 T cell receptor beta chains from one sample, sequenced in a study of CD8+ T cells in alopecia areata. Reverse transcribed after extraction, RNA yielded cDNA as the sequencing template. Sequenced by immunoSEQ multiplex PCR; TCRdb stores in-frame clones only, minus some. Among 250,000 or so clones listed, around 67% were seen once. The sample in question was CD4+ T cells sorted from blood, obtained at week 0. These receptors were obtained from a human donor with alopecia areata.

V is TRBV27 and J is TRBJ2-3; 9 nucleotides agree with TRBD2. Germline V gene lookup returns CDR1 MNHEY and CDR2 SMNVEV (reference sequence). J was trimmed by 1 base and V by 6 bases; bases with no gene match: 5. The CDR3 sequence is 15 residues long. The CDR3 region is CASRMGLAGTDTQYF. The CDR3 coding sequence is TGTGCCAGCAGAATGGGACTAGCTGGCACAGATACGCAGTATTTT.

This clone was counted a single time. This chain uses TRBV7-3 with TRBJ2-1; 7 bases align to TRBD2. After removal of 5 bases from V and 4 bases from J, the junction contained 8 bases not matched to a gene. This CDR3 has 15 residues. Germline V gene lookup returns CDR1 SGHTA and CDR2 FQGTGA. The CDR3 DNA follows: TGTGCCAGCAGCCCCGGGTCTAGCGGATACAATGAGCAGTTCTTC. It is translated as CASSPGSSGYNEQFF.

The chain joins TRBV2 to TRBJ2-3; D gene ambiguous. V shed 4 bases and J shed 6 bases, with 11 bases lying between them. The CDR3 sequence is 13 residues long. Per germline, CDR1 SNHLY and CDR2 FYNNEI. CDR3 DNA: TGTGCCAGCAGTGTATTTTTATGGGATACGCAGTATTTT. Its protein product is CASSVFLWDTQYF.

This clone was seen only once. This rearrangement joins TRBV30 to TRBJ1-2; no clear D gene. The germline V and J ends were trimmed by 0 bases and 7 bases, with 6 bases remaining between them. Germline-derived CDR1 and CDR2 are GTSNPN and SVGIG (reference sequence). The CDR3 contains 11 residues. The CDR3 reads CAWSVISGYTF. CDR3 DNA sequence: TGTGCCTGGAGTGTAATATCTGGCTACACCTTC.

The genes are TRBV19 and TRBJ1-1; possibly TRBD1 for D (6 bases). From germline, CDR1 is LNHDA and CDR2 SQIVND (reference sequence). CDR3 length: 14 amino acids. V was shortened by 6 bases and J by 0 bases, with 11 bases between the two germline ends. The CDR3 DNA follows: TGTGCCAGTAGGCAAACAGGGATGAACACTGAAGCTTTCTTT. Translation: CASRQTGMNTEAFF.

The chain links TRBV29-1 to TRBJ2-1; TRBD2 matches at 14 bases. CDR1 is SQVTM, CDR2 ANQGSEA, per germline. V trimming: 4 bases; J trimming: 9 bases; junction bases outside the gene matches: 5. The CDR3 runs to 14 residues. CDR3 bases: TGCAGCGTTGGACTAGCGGGGGGGACCGGTGAGCAGTTCTTC. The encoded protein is CSVGLAGGTGEQFF.

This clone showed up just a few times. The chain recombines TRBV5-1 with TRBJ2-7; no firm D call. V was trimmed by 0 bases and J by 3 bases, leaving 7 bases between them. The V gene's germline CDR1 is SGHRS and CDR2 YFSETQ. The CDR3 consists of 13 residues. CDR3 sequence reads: CASSLVSHYEQYF. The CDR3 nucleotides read TGCGCCAGCAGCTTGGTATCACACTACGAGCAGTACTTC.

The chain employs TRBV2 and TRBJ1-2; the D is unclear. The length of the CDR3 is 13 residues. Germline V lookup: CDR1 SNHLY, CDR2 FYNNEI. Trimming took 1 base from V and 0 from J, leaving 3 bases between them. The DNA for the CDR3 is TGTGCCAGCAGTGAAGTAGCTAACTATGGCTACACCTTC. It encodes CASSEVANYGYTF.

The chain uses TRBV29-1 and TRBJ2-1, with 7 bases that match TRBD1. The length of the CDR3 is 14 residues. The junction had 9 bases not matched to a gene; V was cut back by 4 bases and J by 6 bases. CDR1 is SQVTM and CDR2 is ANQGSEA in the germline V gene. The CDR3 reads CSVVDRRKGNEQFF. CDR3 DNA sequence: TGCAGCGTTGTGGACAGGAGGAAGGGCAATGAGCAGTTCTTC.

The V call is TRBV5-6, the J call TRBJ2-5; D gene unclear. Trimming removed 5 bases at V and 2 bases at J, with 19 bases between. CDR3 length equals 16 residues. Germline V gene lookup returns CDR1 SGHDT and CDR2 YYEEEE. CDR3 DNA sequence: TGTGCCAGCAGGTTGAATTCTTTCAAAGTTCAAGAGACCCAGTACTTC. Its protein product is CASRLNSFKVQETQYF.